This T cell receptor (beta chain) is drawn from a study of beta chain features in type 1 diabetes. Notes on the study in general: cDNA-based reads could over-represent cells with high TCR expression.

Of the isolated RNA, all was reverse transcribed, and so the sequenced material was expressed TCRB transcripts. Method: immunoSEQ multiplex PCR; TCRdb's copy keeps in-frame clones and lacks some. The sample shows roughly 400,000 clones, about 15% of them seen only once. In the case of this clone: Its antigen is unknown.

This CDR3 has 14 amino acids. Germline assignment: CDR1 SGHDN and CDR2 FVKESK. The junction had 3 bases not matched to a gene; V was cut back by 4 bases and J by 2 bases. Sequences were obtained from naive CD4+ T cells from blood. This TCR was recovered from a man aged 25-45 years in good health. The chain carries TRBV14 and TRBJ2-3; 7 nucleotides agree with TRBD1. The CDR3, as DNA: TGTGCCAGCAGCCCAGGGGGACCCACAGATACGCAGTATTTT. Encoded protein: CASSPGGPTDTQYF.